This record concerns one TCR beta chain sequence. What it binds is unknown. The record originates from a study of T-cell memory formation after mild COVID-19. Regarding the study as a whole: Clones that got smaller from day 15 to 85 had even CD4/CD8, while clones growing later tipped toward CD4+. For contracting clones, CD4+ ones sat mainly in CM and EM, CD8+ in EMRA.

Germline CDR1 DFQATT, CDR2 SNEGSKA (reference sequence). Trimming cost V 6 bases and J 3 bases; bases outside gene matches: 13. This CDR3 comprises 15 residues. With constant-segment primers, 5'RACE yielded cDNA libraries of TCR alpha and TCR beta that carried sample barcodes and UMIs. TCRdb called the 5' RACE reads again in MiXCR, with one record for every CDR3 protein. The table shows about half a million distinct CDR3 sequences, with about 20% occurring only once. The chain uses TRBV20-1 and TRBJ1-2; 7 bases line up with TRBD1. This sequence originates from an adult woman who had mild COVID-19 (a few samples of this study predate the infection). Cell type and time point are not known. The sample comprised PBMCs or a T cell subset sorted from them (not recorded which). The CDR3 region has the DNA TGCAGTGCCCGCCTAGGACAGGCCCGGGACTATGGCTACACCTTC. The encoded protein is CSARLGQARDYGYTF.